This T cell receptor beta chain was retrieved from a study of T cells in Graves' hyperthyroidism and ophthalmopathy. This clonotype was detected many times. Its antigen is as yet unknown. V was clipped by 4 bases and J by 5 bases, with 21 bases between them. This CDR3 has 16 amino acids. Germline-derived CDR1 and CDR2 are SGHTS and YDEGEE. Study-level findings and limits: Ophthalmopathy was predicted by the model a median of approximately 6 months ahead of onset. A model of 13 V-J pairs discriminated ophthalmopathy from stable hyperthyroidism.

Amplification of TCR beta CDR3 regions was performed using RNA transcripts as template. A first-round RT-PCR of the TCR CDR3 used the HTBI primer set. TCRdb independently ran MiXCR on the multiplex PCR reads; one entry per CDR3 protein. This sample has about 570,000 distinct CDR3 sequences, with more than 45% found just once. Sequenced: peripheral blood or thyroid tissue (not recorded which). The V call is TRBV5-8, the J call TRBJ2-5; D perhaps matches TRBD1 (5 bases). The receptor was isolated from an adult woman with Graves' disease, either hyperthyroidism or ophthalmopathy (not recorded which). CDR3 nucleotide sequence: TGTGCCAGCAGCGTAGGGGCGTCTAGGGCCCCGGAGACCCAGTACTTC. It specifies CASSVGASRAPETQYF.